This T cell receptor beta chain was observed in a study of T-cell memory formation after mild COVID-19 (dated by TCRdb to 2020 to 2023). Describing the broader study: TCR sequence clusters from the two donors were found to be largely donor specific. The cohort was made up of two young adult volunteers, one female and one male, who were previously healthy. Longitudinal TCRalpha and TCRbeta repertoire sequencing tracked T-cell clones expanding and contracting after mild COVID-19 in a couple of donors. Points the paper makes about the study in general: The second-wave clones that peaked on day 37 were not confirmed to be SARS-CoV-2 specific. Contracting CD4+ clones were located mainly in the CM and EM memory subsets, whereas CD8+ clones were found to be enriched in EMRA. The study covered only a couple of mild cases, and larger cohorts including severe cases with pre-infection samples were considered necessary. Clones contracting from day 15 to 85 had balanced CD4/CD8 phenotypes, while a second wave expanding from day 15 to 37 was biased towards CD4+. The detection of some responding clones in pre-infection memory suggests that pre-existing cross-reactive memory T cells joined the SARS-CoV-2 response.

Reads for this sample came from an Illumina NovaSeq 6000. TCRalpha and TCRbeta cDNA libraries were built by 5'RACE with constant-segment primers, adding sample barcodes and unique molecular identifiers. Trizol reagent was used to extract RNA from every sample. Amplification of the libraries took two PCR steps, and the second step added a second sample barcode plus Illumina TruSeq adapters. The libraries were sequenced on an Illumina NovaSeq using 2 x 150 bp paired-end reads. As for the authors' bioinformatics: Reads were demultiplexed and collapsed into UMI-guided consensus sequences with migec v1.2.7. With mixcr v2.1.11, UMI consensuses were aligned to TRA and TRB V and J templates and assembled into clonotypes. Clonotypes were classified as expanded or contracted when called significant by both edgeR and NoisET, with noise models trained on biological replicates. For edgeR calls, a false discovery rate-adjusted p below 0.01 and a log2 fold-change threshold of 1 were applied. PCA with hierarchical clustering of max-normalized trajectories of the 1000 most abundant clonotypes was used as exploratory dynamics analysis. Each responding clone was given a CD4 or CD8 phenotype based on the CD4+ and CD8+ repertoires, which had been sequenced separately. TCRdb redid the processing of the public reads, applying fastp at Q25 and MiXCR, and retained in-frame beta chains. A single entry per CDR3 protein holds the most common genes and DNA from its merged rows. TCRdb's processing, not the authors', yielded these V and J calls. The sample contains 190,000 or so distinct CDR3 sequences, about 20% of them found a single time. The ten largest clones add up to roughly 24% of the sample.

Taken from cysteine to phenylalanine, the CDR3 has 16 residues. Of the read, only the CDR3 DNA is kept; its 48 bases are in frame from base 1. V loses 4 bases at its end and J loses 3 bases; junction bases beyond the gene matches: 5. The germline V gene (reference sequence) sets CDR1 to SEHNR and CDR2 to FQNEAQ. Comments on this clonotype: Its recognized antigen is unknown. Base qualities are not recorded, but no much larger clone differs from it by a single base.

Ficoll-Paque density gradient centrifugation was used to isolate PBMCs. The chain is encoded by TRBV7-9 joined to TRBJ2-1; 11 bases in the middle match TRBD2. Sequenced sample: PBMCs or a T cell subset sorted from them (not recorded which). The receptor's source is an adult woman who had mild COVID-19 (a few samples of this study predate the infection). The sample titles of this study are shuffled in the database, so cell type and time point are left out; the donor was told from shared clones. The CDR3 reads CASSSTGLADYNEQFF. In nucleotides, the sequence is TGTGCCAGCAGCTCCACGGGACTAGCGGACTACAATGAGCAGTTCTTC.